These T cell receptor beta chains were read from a single sample in a study of PD-1 blockade in mismatch repair-deficient tumors. Sequenced by immunoSEQ multiplex PCR; TCRdb stores in-frame clones only, minus some. The sample records about 51,000 clones, over 75% being singletons. The sample consisted of peripheral blood, taken roughly 19 weeks after starting pembrolizumab. These receptors were obtained from an adult with mismatch repair-deficient cancer. The CDR3 runs from the conserved cysteine through the conserved F or W. The D gene is left open where the match is weak. Size is omitted from some rows. Given values are once, few, many or a class for expanded clones.

J,size,D,V,DNA,CDR3
TRBJ1-4,-,-,TRBV19,TGTGCCAGTAGTAGTGGGAGGCTAAATGAAAAACTGTTTTTT,CASSSGRLNEKLFF
TRBJ2-5,-,TRBD2,TRBV7-3,TGTGCCAGCAGCCCGGGACTAGCGGCACGGAGGGAGACCCAGTACTTC,CASSPGLAARRETQYF
TRBJ1-3,-,TRBD1,TRBV28,TGTGCCAGCAGTCCAATCGGGACAGGGAACATACTGAACCTCGACTCTGGAAACACCATATATTTT,CASSPIGTGNILNLDSGNTIYF
TRBJ2-1,-,TRBD2,TRBV5-1,TGCGCCAGCAGCTTGCAGCGGGGGGACTACAATGAGCAGTTCTTC,CASSLQRGDYNEQFF
TRBJ1-3,few,-,TRBV5-1,TGCGCCAGCAGCTTGGTAGGTGGAGACACCATATATTTT,CASSLVGGDTIYF
TRBJ2-5,-,-,TRBV5-4,TGTGCCAGCAGCTTGGGGCAGAAAGAGACCCAGTACTTC,CASSLGQKETQYF
TRBJ2-4,-,-,TRBV5-1,TGCGCCAGCAGCTTGGAGGGGACTCCAGGGGTGGACATTCAGTACTTC,CASSLEGTPGVDIQYF
TRBJ1-2,few,-,TRBV5-6,TGTGCCAGCAGCTCGCGCACGGGACAATATTCAAGCTACACCTTC,CASSSRTGQYSSYTF
TRBJ1-1,-,TRBD1,TRBV19,TGTGCCAGTAGTAAACAGGGGGCCCGTACTGAAGCTTTCTTT,CASSKQGARTEAFF
TRBJ2-7,once,TRBD2,TRBV30,TGTGCCTGGGGGACTAGCTCCTACGAGCAGTACTTC,CAWGTSSYEQYF
TRBJ2-7,-,TRBD2,TRBV5-1,TGCGCCAGCAGCTATAGCGGGAGTGGGACCTACGAGCAGTACTTC,CASSYSGSGTYEQYF
TRBJ2-5,few,-,TRBV7-9,TGTGCCAGCAGCCGAGACAGTCAAGAGACCCAGTACTTC,CASSRDSQETQYF
TRBJ1-5,-,-,TRBV7-2,TGTGCCAGCAGCCGGAGGCTTAATCAGCATCAGCCCCAGCATTTT,CASSRRLNQHQPQHF
TRBJ2-5,-,TRBD2,TRBV7-9,TGTGCCAGCACCTGGAATAGCGGGAGGGTACTTGGGGAGACCCAGTACTTC,CASTWNSGRVLGETQYF
TRBJ2-2,-,TRBD2,TRBV5-1,TGCGCCAGCAGCTTAGGCGGGAGGGCGGGTACCGGGGAGCTGTTTTTT,CASSLGGRAGTGELFF
TRBJ2-1,-,-,TRBV6-4,TGTGCCAGCAGTGAGGGTCCGAGCTCCTACAATGAGCAGTTCTTC,CASSEGPSSYNEQFF
TRBJ2-1,-,-,TRBV6-5,TGTGCCAGCAGTTCAACGGAGCTAAACAATGAGCAGTTCTTC,CASSSTELNNEQFF
TRBJ2-7,-,-,TRBV9,TGTGCCAGCAGCCCTTCCCCGGGCCTAACCTACGAGCAGTACTTC,CASSPSPGLTYEQYF
TRBJ2-3,-,-,TRBV5-1,TGCGCCAGCAGCTTGGTTGGGGATTCCACAGATACGCAGTATTTT,CASSLVGDSTDTQYF
TRBJ2-7,-,-,TRBV29-1,TGCAGCGTTCAAACAGCATCCTACGAGCAGTACTTC,CSVQTASYEQYF
TRBJ1-2,-,TRBD1,TRBV28,TGTGCCAGCAGCCGGGGACAGGAGTCGGTTCGCTACACCTTC,CASSRGQESVRYTF
TRBJ2-1,-,TRBD2,TRBV25-1,TGTGCCAGCGGACTAGCGCCATACAATGAGCAGTTCTTC,CASGLAPYNEQFF
TRBJ2-7,few,-,TRBV14,TGTGCCAGCAGCCAACTGGCTTATACAGGGACACAAACCTACGAGCAGTACTTC,CASSQLAYTGTQTYEQYF
TRBJ1-2,few,TRBD1,TRBV19,TGTGCCAGTAGTACGAGGGAGGACAGGGATGGCTACACCTTC,CASSTREDRDGYTF
TRBJ2-3,-,-,TRBV20-1,TGCAGTGCTCTCTTCACAGATACGCAGTATTTT,CSALFTDTQYF
TRBJ2-3,-,TRBD1,TRBV6-5,TGTGCCAGCAGTTACAGACAGGGGAGCACAGATACGCAGTATTTT,CASSYRQGSTDTQYF
TRBJ2-7,few,-,TRBV28,TGTGCCAGCGGTTCTCCTGAGCTTGGCTACGAGCAGTACTTC,CASGSPELGYEQYF
TRBJ1-1,once,-,TRBV4-2,TGTGCCAGCAGCCAAGCCAGAGCCACTGAAGCTTTCTTT,CASSQARATEAFF
TRBJ1-5,few,-,TRBV11-2,TGTGCCAGCTTAGTGTCAGGGCGCAATCAGCCCCAGCATTTT,CASLVSGRNQPQHF
TRBJ1-3,-,-,TRBV6-5,TGTGCCAGCAGTAGGTTGACGGACTCTGGAAACACCATATATTTT,CASSRLTDSGNTIYF
TRBJ2-4,once,-,TRBV21-1,TGTGCCAGCAGCACTGGACAGGCCGAGACCTGTAAGCTAGCCAAAAACATTCAGTACTTC,CASSTGQAETCKLAKNIQYF
TRBJ1-1,-,-,TRBV19,TGTGCCAGTGCAGAAGGGGGTCTTGAAGCTTTCTTT,CASAEGGLEAFF
TRBJ2-1,-,-,TRBV5-1,TGCGCCAGCAGCTTGGCCCGGGGTAACGGGAATATATGGGAGCAGTTCTTC,CASSLARGNGNIWEQFF
TRBJ2-1,-,-,TRBV4-1,TGCGCCAGCAGCCAAGTGGGCTCAAGACAAAGGGATGAGCAGTTCTTC,CASSQVGSRQRDEQFF
TRBJ2-3,few,-,TRBV7-3,TGTGCCAGCAGCGTTTCTGGGGGATCCAGGACAGATACGCAGTATTTT,CASSVSGGSRTDTQYF
TRBJ2-7,-,-,TRBV7-6,TGTGCCAGCAGCCCCAGGGGCTACGAGCAGTACTTC,CASSPRGYEQYF
TRBJ1-1,-,TRBD1,TRBV6-1,TGTGCCAGCAGTCCCCCGGGACAGGGCAGGACTGAAGCTTTCTTT,CASSPPGQGRTEAFF
TRBJ2-7,once,-,TRBV6-6,TGTGCCAGCAGTTACGAGAAAGGGCGACAGCAGTACTTC,CASSYEKGRQQYF
TRBJ1-3,medium-sized,TRBD1,TRBV28,TGTGCCAGCAGACAGCCAGGGGGGGTAAACACCATATATTTT,CASRQPGGVNTIYF
TRBJ1-1,-,-,TRBV25-1,TGTGCCAGCAGTACCCATTCCATCCCTGAAGCTTTCTTT,CASSTHSIPEAFF
TRBJ2-2,-,-,TRBV5-5,TGTGCCAGCAGCTTACAAACTAGCAACACCGGGGAGCTGTTTTTT,CASSLQTSNTGELFF
TRBJ1-5,-,TRBD1,TRBV11-2,TGTGCCAGCAGCTTAGGCGGGACAGGGACCCAGCCCCAGCATTTT,CASSLGGTGTQPQHF
TRBJ2-1,-,TRBD1,TRBV29-1,TGCAGCGCCAAGGACAGGGCGAATGAGCAGTTCTTC,CSAKDRANEQFF
TRBJ2-1,-,-,TRBV29-1,TGCAGCGTTGAGGAGGGGGGGAGGGAGTACAATGAGCAGTTCTTC,CSVEEGGREYNEQFF
TRBJ2-7,-,-,TRBV11-3,TGTGCCAGCAGCTTAGCTAGGTACTACGAGCAGTACTTC,CASSLARYYEQYF
TRBJ2-7,-,-,TRBV19,TGTGCCAGTAGTCCCAGCATTACCTACGAGCAGTACTTC,CASSPSITYEQYF
TRBJ2-1,-,TRBD2,TRBV2,TGTGCCAGCAGGCCAGGACTAGCGGGAGTGGGTGAGCAGTTCTTC,CASRPGLAGVGEQFF
TRBJ2-1,-,-,TRBV6-5,TGTGCCAGCGGCCGTGACTCTAGCAATGAGCAGTTCTTC,CASGRDSSNEQFF
TRBJ2-1,-,-,TRBV5-8,TGTGCCAGCAGCTTGGTGCAGGCGGACTCCTACAATGAGCAGTTCTTC,CASSLVQADSYNEQFF
TRBJ1-2,-,TRBD1,TRBV27,TGTGCCAGCAGTTTATCGAGTACAGGGGGAACGTTTGGCTACACCTTC,CASSLSSTGGTFGYTF
TRBJ1-2,-,-,TRBV30,TGTGCCTGGAGCCCCCCGGGGGGAGGAGGCGGTCATGGCTACACCTTC,CAWSPPGGGGGHGYTF
TRBJ2-1,-,TRBD1,TRBV4-1,TGCGCCAGCAGCCAAGAAGCCGGGACAGGGGGCCTCAATGAGCAGTTCTTC,CASSQEAGTGGLNEQFF
TRBJ2-2,-,TRBD2,TRBV29-1,TGCAGCGTTGAGGCGGGAGCAGGTACCGGGGAGCTGTTTTTT,CSVEAGAGTGELFF
TRBJ2-7,-,-,TRBV9,TGTGCCAGCGGAAAAGGGTCCTACGAGCAGTACTTC,CASGKGSYEQYF
TRBJ2-1,-,TRBD2,TRBV7-2,TGTGCCAGCAGCGCCAGCGGGAGAATCGATGAGCAGTTCTTC,CASSASGRIDEQFF
TRBJ2-7,-,TRBD2,TRBV6-5,TGTGCCAGCACCGCGACACTAGCGGGAGATGAGCAGTACTTC,CASTATLAGDEQYF